These 23 T cell receptor beta chains share one sample of origin, sequenced in a study of blood T cell repertoires in COVID-19. Assay: immunoSEQ multiplex PCR; the TCRdb copy retains only in-frame clones and omits some. The sample lists some 500,000 clones, 70% to 90% occurring once. The specimen was peripheral blood. These receptors were collected from a woman aged 45-65 years with COVID-19, enrolled during active disease.

This clone was seen only a few times. The CDR3 spells CASSREQVNYEQYF. CDR3 coding DNA: TGCGCCAGCAGCCGAGAACAGGTTAACTACGAGCAGTACTTC. V usage is TRBV4-1 and J usage is TRBJ2-7; D possibly corresponds to TRBD1 (5 bases). Germline CDR1 MGHRA, CDR2 YSYEKL. Trimming removed 4 bases at V and 3 bases at J, with 13 bases between. This CDR3 region has 14 residues.

CDR3 protein: CASSWGTGDNSPLHF. Here the CDR3 DNA reads TGCGCCAGCAGCTGGGGGACAGGCGATAATTCACCCCTCCACTTT. This sequence joins TRBV5-1 and TRBJ1-6; TRBD1 matches at 8 bases. J gave up 5 bases and V 3 bases, and 4 bases lay outside the gene matches. The CDR3 extends over 15 amino acids. Germline loops: CDR1 SGHRS, CDR2 YFSETQ.

As to this clone: The same CDR3 also results from other DNA sequences found in this sample. This chain connects TRBV29-1 to TRBJ1-1, with 7 bases identical to TRBD1. This CDR3 spans 11 amino acids. Trimming cost V 4 bases and J 8 bases; bases outside gene matches: 4. Looked up from germline, CDR1 is SQVTM and CDR2 is ANQGSEA. The CDR3 here is CSVGGGLEAFF. DNA for the CDR3: TGCAGCGTTGGAGGGGGCCTCGAAGCTTTCTTT.

A few counts support this clone. Other DNA sequences in the sample encode the same CDR3. The CDR3 here is CASSVDSSYEQYF. The CDR3 nucleotides are TGTGCCAGCAGCGTCGACAGCTCCTACGAGCAGTACTTC. The chain couples TRBV9 to TRBJ2-7, with TRBD1 as a possible D gene (5 bases). The length of the CDR3 is 13 residues. The germline V gene encodes CDR1 SGDLS and CDR2 YYNGEE. V was cut by 2 bases and J by 0 bases, with 6 bases left in between.

J is TRBJ2-3 and V is TRBV5-5, with TRBD1 matching 10 bases. The CDR3 is 16 amino acids. Germline loops: CDR1 SGHKS, CDR2 YYEKEE (reference sequence). Trimming removed 4 bases from V and 1 base from J; junction bases left unmatched: 6. The CDR3 region has the DNA TGTGCCAGCAGCACATCCGGGACAGGGGGCACAGATACGCAGTATTTT. This encodes CASSTSGTGGTDTQYF.

J is TRBJ1-5 and V is TRBV2, with D possibly TRBD1 on 6 matching bases. CDR3 length: 13 amino acids. Per germline, CDR1 SNHLY and CDR2 FYNNEI. V dropped 7 bases and J dropped 8 bases, with 15 bases sitting between them. CDR3 region: CASIREEGEPQHF. The DNA for the CDR3 is TGTGCCAGCATCCGGGAGGAGGGGGAGCCCCAGCATTTT. Complete variable domain (other parts from reference TRBV2 and TRBJ1-5): EPEVTQTPSHQVTQMGQEVILRCVPISNHLYFYWYRQILGQKVEFLVSFYNNEISEKSEIFDDQFSVERPDGSNFTLKIRSTKLEDSAMYFCASIREEGEPQHFGDGTRLSIL.

CDR3 protein: CASYGTSGSYEQYF. CDR3 in DNA: TGCGCCAGCTATGGGACTAGCGGTTCCTACGAGCAGTACTTC. J is TRBJ2-7 and V is TRBV5-1, with 11 bases lining up with TRBD2. Trimming took 7 bases from V and 1 from J; bases not matched to a gene: 4. CDR1 is SGHRS, CDR2 YFSETQ, per germline. The CDR3 has 14 residues.

This sequence joins TRBV28 and TRBJ1-2; 9 bases match TRBD1. The CDR3 extends over 15 amino acids. Trimming cost V 6 bases and J 4 bases; bases outside gene matches: 9. Germline V CDR1 and CDR2: MDHEN, SYDVKM. The CDR3 spells CASRTQGQGGYGYTF. CDR3 DNA: TGTGCCAGCAGAACCCAGGGACAGGGAGGCTATGGCTACACCTTC.

In this sample, this clone turned up once. The genes are TRBV5-1 and TRBJ1-2, with 8 nucleotides matching TRBD1. In germline, CDR1 is SGHRS, CDR2 YFSETQ. CDR3 length equals 14 residues. The trim removed 4 bases at V and 6 bases at J, leaving 8 bases unmatched. CDR3 sequence: CASSDNPGGDGYTF. CDR3 in DNA: TGCGCCAGCAGCGATAACCCAGGGGGCGATGGCTACACCTTC. Complete variable domain (other parts from reference TRBV5-1 and TRBJ1-2): KAGVTQTPRYLIKTRGQQVTLSCSPISGHRSVSWYQQTPGQGLQFLFEYFSETQRNKGNFPGRFSGRQFSNSRSEMNVSTLELGDSALYLCASSDNPGGDGYTFGSGTRLTVV.

This clone appeared a single time. Other DNA sequences of this sample code for an identical CDR3. The rearrangement joins TRBV5-1 to TRBJ2-3, with D perhaps TRBD1 (6 bases). CDR3 length equals 13 residues. Trimming removed 3 bases at V and 3 bases at J, with 8 bases between. Germline V gene data show CDR1 as SGHRS and CDR2 as YFSETQ. CDR3 sequence: CASSSQGTDTQYF. The CDR3 DNA follows: TGCGCCAGCAGCTCACAGGGAACAGATACGCAGTATTTT.

This sequence joins TRBV19 and TRBJ1-5; 7 nucleotides align to TRBD1. The V segment lost 7 bases and the J segment 5 bases; nucleotides outside the gene matches: 8. Germline V lookup: CDR1 LNHDA, CDR2 SQIVND (reference sequence). This CDR3 is built from 14 residues. The CDR3 nucleotides read TGTGCCAGTACCCCGACAGGGAAGGATCAGCCCCAGCATTTT. It codes for CASTPTGKDQPQHF. Combining the CDR3 with reference TRBV19 and TRBJ1-5 gives the whole variable domain DGGITQSPKYLFRKEGQNVTLSCEQNLNHDAMYWYRQDPGQGLRLIYYSQIVNDFQKGDIAEGYSVSREKKESFPLTVTSAQKNPTAFYLCASTPTGKDQPQHFGDGTRLSIL.

The chain joins TRBV18 to TRBJ2-3, with a weak D call TRBD2 (6 bases). Germline loops: CDR1 KGHSH, CDR2 LQKENI. Trimming took off 3 bases at V and 6 bases at J, with 19 bases between the two ends. CDR3 length: 16 amino acids. CDR3 sequence: CASSPGGGLFSDTQYF. The CDR3 DNA is TGTGCCAGCTCACCCGGCGGAGGGCTCTTTTCGGATACGCAGTATTTT.

The V gene is TRBV24-1, the J gene TRBJ2-3, with D maybe TRBD1 (6 bases). The CDR3 is 14 residues long. Between the trimmed V and J ends, which lost 9 bases and 0 bases, there was a span of 12 bases. The germline gives CDR1 KGHDR, CDR2 SFDVKD. CDR3 sequence: CATGGGSSTDTQYF. The CDR3 DNA reads as TGTGCCACCGGGGGCGGTTCTAGCACAGATACGCAGTATTTT.

The chain recombines TRBV28 with TRBJ2-7; D not resolved. Germline V gene data show CDR1 as MDHEN and CDR2 as SYDVKM. The CDR3 extends over 13 amino acids. Trimming shortened V by 4 bases and J by 9 bases, and 16 bases separated the two germline ends. This CDR3 reads CASSSLPQVVQYF. The CDR3 DNA sequence: TGTGCCAGCAGTTCCCTTCCGCAGGTGGTGCAGTACTTC.

The chain uses TRBV2 and TRBJ2-1; 8 bases agree with TRBD2. CDR3 length: 16 residues. The germline CDR1 and CDR2 sequences are SNHLY and FYNNEI. Germline trimming cut 3 bases from V and 9 bases from J; bases unmatched to any gene: 13. The DNA for the CDR3 is TGTGCCAGCAGTGATAGCGGGGATCCCCGGGGAAGTGAGCAGTTCTTC. Translation: CASSDSGDPRGSEQFF.

In this sample, this clone turned up once. This sequence joins TRBV6-5 and TRBJ1-2; 7 nucleotides match TRBD1. J lost 4 bases, V lost 5 bases, and 10 bases had no gene match. Germline V gene sequence: CDR1 MNHEY, CDR2 SVGAGI. This CDR3 has 15 residues. Here the CDR3 DNA reads TGTGCCAGCAGTCAGCAGGGGGACAGCTCCTATGGCTACACCTTC. It specifies CASSQQGDSSYGYTF.

The chain uses TRBV12-5 and TRBJ2-7, with D possibly matching TRBD2 (5 bases). The CDR3 is 13 residues long. Germline V lookup: CDR1 LGHNT, CDR2 FRNRAP. V lost 9 bases, J lost 1 base, and 13 bases lay in between. The CDR3 loop is CASSFGLSYEQYF. The CDR3, as DNA: TGTGCTAGCAGCTTTGGACTTTCCTACGAGCAGTACTTC.

The genes are TRBV30 and TRBJ1-2; 7 positions match TRBD1. The junction had 5 bases not matched to a gene; V was cut back by 1 base and J by 6 bases. In germline, CDR1 is GTSNPN, CDR2 SVGIG (reference sequence). The CDR3 is made up of 13 amino acids. The CDR3 spells CAWSGQGFDGYTF. CDR3 DNA sequence: TGTGCCTGGAGTGGACAGGGTTTCGATGGCTACACCTTC.

A remark on this clone: This sample also contains other DNA sequences that code for the same CDR3. The chain joins TRBV5-1 to TRBJ2-3; 10 nucleotides align to TRBD2. The V segment lost 5 bases and the J segment 5 bases; nucleotides outside the gene matches: 8. This CDR3 spans 15 amino acids. The germline CDR1 and CDR2 sequences are SGHRS and YFSETQ. Here the CDR3 reads CASSPGTSEGDTQYF. The CDR3 DNA reads TGCGCCAGCAGTCCCGGGACTAGCGAGGGAGATACGCAGTATTTT.

The rearrangement joins TRBV29-1 to TRBJ2-7, with a possible D match to TRBD1 (6 bases). The CDR3 consists of 13 residues. V gave up 7 bases and J gave up 4 bases, with 17 bases separating them. From germline, CDR1 is SQVTM and CDR2 ANQGSEA. The CDR3 is CSAVTGARYEQYF. CDR3 DNA: TGCAGCGCCGTGACAGGAGCCCGATACGAGCAGTACTTC.

This chain uses TRBV3-1 (or the pseudogene TRBV3-2) with TRBJ2-5; a weak D match, TRBD2 (5 bases). Germline values: CDR1 LGHDT, CDR2 YNNKEL (reference sequence). The ends were cut back, 5 bases at V and 4 bases at J, with 11 bases in the middle. There are 13 residues in the CDR3. CDR3 DNA: TGTGCCAGCAGCGAAGGACTCTTAGAGACCCAGTACTTC. It specifies CASSEGLLETQYF.

The chain is built from TRBV5-5 and TRBJ2-5; a weak D match, TRBD2 (6 bases). Per the germline V gene, CDR1 is SGHKS and CDR2 is YYEKEE (reference sequence). The CDR3 covers 13 residues. Trimming removed 6 bases from V and 4 bases from J, with 13 bases in between. CDR3 coding DNA: TGTGCCAGCACCGCGAGGGGAGGAGAGACCCAGTACTTC. As protein: CASTARGGETQYF.

V and J are TRBV28 and TRBJ1-2; 8 bases line up with TRBD1. Germline values: CDR1 MDHEN, CDR2 SYDVKM. This CDR3 is 17 amino acids long. Losses at the gene ends were 1 base for V and 11 bases for J; bases not matched to a gene: 18. CDR3 bases: TGTGCCAGCAGTTTATATGCGGGGGGGGACAGGAACTTGATTTACACCTTC. It encodes CASSLYAGGDRNLIYTF.